This is a list of T cell receptor beta chains from one sample in a study of T-cell memory formation after mild COVID-19. Via MiXCR, TCRdb re-called the 5' RACE reads, giving one row per CDR3 protein. The sample has 10,000 to 15,000 distinct CDR3 sequences; 15% to 20% are singletons. The sequenced material came from PBMCs or a T cell subset sorted from them (not recorded which). Source of these receptors: a man aged 18 to 29 who had mild COVID-19 (a few samples of this study predate the infection). Cell type and time point are not known. CDR3s include the opening cysteine and the closing phenylalanine or tryptophan. The D gene is left open where the match is weak. Clone size, where shown, is once, few, many, or a class for clones that have expanded.

j_call | d_call | v_call | clone_size | cdr3_nt | cdr3_aa
TRBJ2-5 | - | TRBV4-3 | many | TGCGCCAGCAGCCAAGTGGGGGGCGGTACCCAAGAGACCCAGTACTTC | CASSQVGGGTQETQYF
TRBJ2-7 | TRBD1 | TRBV19 | few | TGTGCCAGTCGACAGGGGGACAACGAGCAGTACTTC | CASRQGDNEQYF
TRBJ2-1 | TRBD2 | TRBV12-3/TRBV12-4 | - | TGTGCCAGCAGCCCTAGCTACGGGGGGGCCTACAATGAGCAGTTCTTC | CASSPSYGGAYNEQFF
TRBJ2-1 | - | TRBV28 | many | TGTGCCACTATACCAGGGTTCCTCCACAATGAGCAGTTCTTC | CATIPGFLHNEQFF
TRBJ1-3 | - | TRBV4-1 | few | TGCGCCAGCAGCCAAGATGGGGTATTAGGAAACACCATATATTTT | CASSQDGVLGNTIYF
TRBJ1-2 | - | TRBV10-3 | many | TGTGCCATCAGTGAGTCAGGACCCTATGGCTACACCTTC | CAISESGPYGYTF
TRBJ1-5 | - | TRBV4-1 | - | TGCGCCAGCAGCCAAGATGGGGATAGCAATCAGCCCCAGCATTTT | CASSQDGDSNQPQHF
TRBJ2-5 | - | TRBV14 | many | TGTGCCAGCAGCCAAGATGTAAGCGGAAGAGAGACCCAGTACTTC | CASSQDVSGRETQYF
TRBJ2-5 | TRBD2 | TRBV4-2 | many | TGTGCCAGCAGCCCCTTTAGCGGGGTCCAAGAGACCCAGTACTTC | CASSPFSGVQETQYF
TRBJ1-2 | TRBD1 | TRBV5-6 | - | TGTGCCAGCAGCTTGGTCAGGGGGGCCACAACTGCAAATGGCTACACCTTC | CASSLVRGATTANGYTF
TRBJ1-2 | TRBD1 | TRBV12-3/TRBV12-4 | many | TGTGCCAGCAGCTACAGGGGCGGCTACACCTTC | CASSYRGGYTF
TRBJ1-2 | - | TRBV7-7 | many | TGTGCTAGCAGCCCCGGGCCAGGGGACACCTATGGCTACACCTTC | CASSPGPGDTYGYTF
TRBJ2-3 | TRBD2 | TRBV10-3 | many | TGTGCCATCAGTGAGTCGACTAGCCACACAGATACGCAGTATTTT | CAISESTSHTDTQYF
TRBJ2-2 | - | TRBV14 | many | TGTGCCAGCAGCCATCGGATACCTACCGGGGAGCTGTTTTTT | CASSHRIPTGELFF
TRBJ2-3 | TRBD2 | TRBV6-6 | many | TGTGCCAGCAGTTACTCGTCTAGCGGGGGTAACCCGGATACGCAGTATTTT | CASSYSSSGGNPDTQYF
TRBJ2-7 | - | TRBV5-1 | many | TGCGCCAGCAGCTTGGATGTTGACGAGCAGTACTTC | CASSLDVDEQYF
TRBJ2-7 | - | TRBV5-1 | - | TGCGCCAGTTACATACAGTTGACAGCCTACGAGCAGTACTTC | CASYIQLTAYEQYF